This T cell receptor (beta chain) was recovered during a study of blood T cell repertoires in COVID-19. Across the study: Acute-phase and convalescent COVID-19 samples originated in the United States, Italy and Spain.

After removal of 5 bases from V and 5 bases from J, the junction contained 10 bases not matched to a gene. The germline CDR1 and CDR2 sequences are SGHVS and FQNEAQ. CDR3 length: 15 residues. Methods used by the authors: Amplification from reference gene primers served as the basis for estimated nucleated cell counts. TCRdb keeps only in-frame clones here, not all; method: immunoSEQ multiplex PCR. D and trimming were read from the DNA, whereas the V and J calls and clone size are those reported in that table. The sample records a few hundred thousand clones, around four fifths being singletons. The J gene is TRBJ2-7, the V gene TRBV7-8; 9 bases fit TRBD1. This clonotype was obtained from a man in his fifties or sixties who had recovered from COVID-19. What was sequenced was peripheral blood. The CDR3 sequence: CASSTSGQGNHEQYF. The CDR3 region has the DNA TGTGCCAGCAGCACCTCGGGACAGGGTAACCACGAGCAGTACTTC.